Listed below are T cell receptor beta chains from one sample, sequenced in a study of blood T cell repertoires in COVID-19. TCRdb keeps only in-frame clones here, not all; method: immunoSEQ multiplex PCR. The top ten clones hold 1.9% of a sample with over 150,000 clones, about 89% of them seen once. Source material: peripheral blood. These receptors were obtained from a man younger than 30 who had recovered from COVID-19. CDR3s include the opening cysteine and the closing phenylalanine or tryptophan. The order of the fields is CDR3 DNA, CDR3 protein, V gene, clone size, D gene, J gene. A D gene is named only where the DNA matches it firmly. Clone size is not always given. Where it is, it says once, few, many or a class for expanded clones.

TGTGCCAGCAGTATCCGACAGGGAGAGCAGTACTTC CASSIRQGEQYF TRBV12-3/TRBV12-4 . TRBD1 TRBJ2-7
TGTGCCAGCACTTATTATTCGGAGAACTACACCTTC CASTYYSENYTF TRBV6-5 . . TRBJ1-2
TGCGCCAGCAGCCCCGGGGGGAGTTTTGGGTCCAAAAACATTCAGTACTTC CASSPGGSFGSKNIQYF TRBV4-3 few TRBD2 TRBJ2-4
TGTGCCAGCAGCTTAGTCGTCGCTAGCGGGAGCGGGGAGCTGTTTTTT CASSLVVASGSGELFF TRBV7-2 . TRBD2 TRBJ2-2
TGTGCCAGCAGCTTGCCAGGGGCCTATGGCTACACCTTC CASSLPGAYGYTF TRBV5-5 . . TRBJ1-2
TGTGCCAGCAGCTCCTCCGGGACAGGGGGCACTGAAGCTTTCTTT CASSSSGTGGTEAFF TRBV11-3 . TRBD1 TRBJ1-1
TGTGCCAGCAGTTTACCTGGAGGGGACCAAGAGACCCAGTACTTC CASSLPGGDQETQYF TRBV13 . . TRBJ2-5
TGTGCCAGCAGTTACCAACCCCCCCTTTCGGGGGAAAAACTGTTTTTT CASSYQPPLSGEKLFF TRBV6-5 . . TRBJ1-4
TGTGCCAGCAGCTTAAAGGCGGGGACCCAGTACTTC CASSLKAGTQYF TRBV11-2 . . TRBJ2-5
TGTGCCAGCTCACCACCCAGTAAGACTAGCGGCAGAGATACGCAGTATTTT CASSPPSKTSGRDTQYF TRBV18 . TRBD2 TRBJ2-3
TGTGCCAGCACCCCCGGACAGGGTTATTCCTACGAGCAGTACTTC CASTPGQGYSYEQYF TRBV7-2 . TRBD1 TRBJ2-7
TGCAGCGTTGTAAGCGGGCAGAACACCGGGGAGCTGTTTTTT CSVVSGQNTGELFF TRBV29-1 . . TRBJ2-2
TGTGCCAGCAGCTTTGGGACAGGTTTTTCCTACGAGCAGTACTTC CASSFGTGFSYEQYF TRBV5-5 many TRBD1 TRBJ2-7
TGTGCCAGCAGCTTAACAGCCCCCCGCACTGAAGCTTTCTTT CASSLTAPRTEAFF TRBV7-2 . . TRBJ1-1
TGCAGCGCCTGGACAGGGTATGGCTACACCTTC CSAWTGYGYTF TRBV29-1 . TRBD1 TRBJ1-2
TGTGCCAGCAGCCCCCAATACTATGGCTACACCTTC CASSPQYYGYTF TRBV5-5 . . TRBJ1-2
TGTGCCAGCAGCGCGAACCGGGCCCTAGCAGACTATGGCTACACCTTC CASSANRALADYGYTF TRBV9 . . TRBJ1-2
TGTGCCAGCAGTGAAAATTACCGGGACAGGGGGCATTTT CASSENYRDRGHF TRBV12-3/TRBV12-4 . TRBD1 TRBJ1-5
TGTGCCAGCAGCTTAGTAAACACCGGGGAGCTGTTTTTT CASSLVNTGELFF TRBV11-3 . . TRBJ2-2
TGTGCCAGTACGGCGGGAGCGGGGTCTAAGGATGAGCAGTTCTTC CASTAGAGSKDEQFF TRBV19 . TRBD2 TRBJ2-1
TGTGCCAGCAGACTGACAAACATGAACACTGAAGCTTTCTTT CASRLTNMNTEAFF TRBV6-4 . . TRBJ1-1
TGTGCCAGCAGTTTATCCGGGACAGGGTTTCGTTCACCCCTCCACTTT CASSLSGTGFRSPLHF TRBV27 . TRBD1 TRBJ1-6
TGTGCCAGCAGCTTAGCCCCAGACAATGAGCAGTTCTTC CASSLAPDNEQFF TRBV11-2 . . TRBJ2-1
TGCAGCGTCCTATGGGACTGGGGCTATGGCTACACCTTC CSVLWDWGYGYTF TRBV29-1 . . TRBJ1-2
TGCGCCAGCCTACTAGAGGGTAGCGGGAGAGATACGCAGTATTTT CASLLEGSGRDTQYF TRBV5-1 . TRBD2 TRBJ2-3
TGTGCCAGCAGCTTGGGTAGCGGGAGGGCCAACGAGCAGTACTTC CASSLGSGRANEQYF TRBV7-9 . TRBD2 TRBJ2-7
TGTGCCAGCAGCGCCCTTCCGGGACAGGGCTACACCGGGGAGCTGTTTTTT CASSALPGQGYTGELFF TRBV9 . TRBD1 TRBJ2-2
TGTGCCATCAGCTTACGGGACAGGGGTGCCGAGCAGTACTTC CAISLRDRGAEQYF TRBV10-3 once TRBD1 TRBJ2-7
TGTGCCAGCAGTTTAGGGCAAGGGGAGCTGTTTTTT CASSLGQGELFF TRBV12-3/TRBV12-4 . . TRBJ2-2
TGTGCCAGCAGTTTGTATACTGGTATGGATACGCAGTATTTT CASSLYTGMDTQYF TRBV27 . . TRBJ2-3